The sequence of this T cell receptor (beta chain) was determined in a study of tumor-infiltrating lymphocytes in primary liver carcinoma. This CDR3 region has 15 residues. Germline assignment: CDR1 MNHNY and CDR2 SVGAGI (reference sequence). Scientists recovered RNA and DNA together from roughly 21-30 mg of unsorted bulk tissue. The patients had histopathologically diagnosed primary liver carcinoma, and their disease was treated by surgical resection. Total RNA amounting to roughly 450 ng was the source from which TCR beta cDNA was made with a constant-region primer. Investigators got TCR beta libraries out of three nested multiplex PCR rounds, done with slightly modified ARM-PCR. PCR rounds one and two used TRBV1-TRBV30 forward primers with a C-beta reverse primer for about 11 cycles each. MiXCR, applied by TCRdb to the multiplex PCR reads, yields one record per CDR3 protein. The sample includes approximately 46,000 distinct CDR3 sequences, 75% seen only once; the top ten take roughly two fifths.

Study outcomes and limitations: Pairs comparing tumor with adjacent tissue or blood overlapped less than pairs drawn from tumor regions.

As for this clonotype: The target antigen is unknown. The germline gene is not matched at one end of the junction; a read error may be the cause.

V is TRBV6-6 and J is TRBJ2-5; weak D call: TRBD2 (6 bases). Sequencing was carried out using tumor-adjacent normal liver tissue. The sequence was collected from a woman in her twenties or thirties with primary liver carcinoma and hepatitis B virus infection. CDR3 nucleotide sequence: TGTGCCAGCAGTTACCACCCTAGCGATCAAGAGACCCTGTACTTC. Its protein is CASSYHPSDQETLYF.